What follows are 4 T cell receptor beta chains derived from one specimen sequenced in a study of blood T cell repertoires in COVID-19. Some clones are missing from TCRdb's copy, which holds only in-frame ones; the method was immunoSEQ multiplex PCR. The repertoire holds 110,000 or so clones, with about 87% as singletons. Sequencing was performed on peripheral blood. Receptors were obtained from a human donor in a cohort sampled during active COVID-19.

CDR3 nucleotides: TGTGCCAGCAGTTCCCCTGGCCCGCGGACTGAAGCTTTCTTT. It yields the protein CASSSPGPRTEAFF. J is TRBJ1-1 and V is TRBV28; D not certain. The V end lost 4 bases, the J end lost 5 bases, and 14 bases lay between the germline ends. The CDR3 runs 14 residues. In germline, CDR1 is MDHEN, CDR2 SYDVKM.

The V call is TRBV6-2 or TRBV6-3, the J call TRBJ2-7, with D maybe TRBD1 (5 bases). V was clipped by 0 bases and J by 5 bases, with 11 bases between them. The CDR3 is made up of 14 amino acids. From germline, CDR1 is MNHEY and CDR2 SVGEGT. CDR3 coding DNA: TGTGCCAGCAGTTACTCGGGGCTTCAGAACGAGCAGTACTTC. Translation: CASSYSGLQNEQYF.

This sequence joins TRBV5-1 and TRBJ1-6; 7 bases agree with TRBD1. Germline lookup yields CDR1 SGHRS and CDR2 YFSETQ. The CDR3 spans 17 residues. Trimming removed 1 base from V and 0 bases from J; junction bases left unmatched: 4. The CDR3 coding sequence is TGCGCCAGCAGCTTGTCGACAGGGAGCTCCTATAATTCACCCCTCCACTTT. Protein: CASSLSTGSSYNSPLHF.

V and J are TRBV19 and TRBJ2-1, with 7 bases aligning to TRBD2. J lost 7 bases, V lost 3 bases, and 12 bases had no gene match. The CDR3 is made up of 16 amino acids. Germline CDR1 and CDR2: LNHDA and SQIVND (reference sequence). In nucleotides, the CDR3 is TGTGCCAGTAGTATTTCGGGGCGGCTAGCGGCGAATGAGCAGTTCTTC. It is translated as CASSISGRLAANEQFF.